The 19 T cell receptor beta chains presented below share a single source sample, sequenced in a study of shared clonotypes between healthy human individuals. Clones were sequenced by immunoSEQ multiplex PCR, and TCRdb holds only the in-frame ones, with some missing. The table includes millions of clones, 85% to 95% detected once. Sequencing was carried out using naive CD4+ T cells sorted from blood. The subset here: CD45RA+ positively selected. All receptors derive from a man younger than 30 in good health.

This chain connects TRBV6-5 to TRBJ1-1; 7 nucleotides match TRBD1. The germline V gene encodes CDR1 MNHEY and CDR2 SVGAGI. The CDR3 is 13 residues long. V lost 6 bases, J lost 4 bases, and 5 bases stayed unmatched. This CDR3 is CASRYRGGTEAFF. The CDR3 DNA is TGTGCCAGCAGGTACAGGGGAGGCACTGAAGCTTTCTTT.

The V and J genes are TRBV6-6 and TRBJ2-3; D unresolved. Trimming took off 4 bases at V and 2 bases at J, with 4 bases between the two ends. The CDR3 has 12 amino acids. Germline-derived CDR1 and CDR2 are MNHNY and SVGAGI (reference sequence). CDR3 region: CASSSHTDTQYF. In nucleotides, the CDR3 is TGTGCCAGCAGTTCCCACACAGATACGCAGTATTTT.

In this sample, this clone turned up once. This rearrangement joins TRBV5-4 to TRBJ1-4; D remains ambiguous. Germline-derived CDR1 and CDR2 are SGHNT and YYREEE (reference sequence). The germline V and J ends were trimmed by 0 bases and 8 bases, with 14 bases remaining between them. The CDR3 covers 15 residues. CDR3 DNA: TGTGCCAGCAGCTTGGATGGGGTCGGTTCCGAAAAACTGTTTTTT. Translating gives CASSLDGVGSEKLFF.

CDR3 sequence (DNA): TGTGCCAGCAGCTTAGAGGGGGAGCAGTTCTTC. It translates to CASSLEGEQFF. The chain employs TRBV7-2 and TRBJ2-1, with a tentative D call TRBD1 (5 bases). This CDR3 contains 11 residues. Germline V gene data show CDR1 as SGHTA and CDR2 as FQGNSA. The V and J ends lost 1 base and 10 bases respectively, with 5 bases between them.

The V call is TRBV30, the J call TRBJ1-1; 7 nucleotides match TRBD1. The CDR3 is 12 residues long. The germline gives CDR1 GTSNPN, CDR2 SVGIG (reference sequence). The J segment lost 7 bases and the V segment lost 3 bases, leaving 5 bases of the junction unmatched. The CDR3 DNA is TGTGCCTGGAGCGGGACAGACTTTGAAGCTTTCTTT. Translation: CAWSGTDFEAFF.

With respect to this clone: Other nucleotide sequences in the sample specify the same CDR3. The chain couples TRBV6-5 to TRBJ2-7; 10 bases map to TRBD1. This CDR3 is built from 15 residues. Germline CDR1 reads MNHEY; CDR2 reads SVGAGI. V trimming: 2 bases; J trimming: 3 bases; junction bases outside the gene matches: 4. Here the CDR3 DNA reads TGTGCCAGCAGTTACCGAGACAGGGGGCACTACGAGCAGTACTTC. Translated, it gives CASSYRDRGHYEQYF.

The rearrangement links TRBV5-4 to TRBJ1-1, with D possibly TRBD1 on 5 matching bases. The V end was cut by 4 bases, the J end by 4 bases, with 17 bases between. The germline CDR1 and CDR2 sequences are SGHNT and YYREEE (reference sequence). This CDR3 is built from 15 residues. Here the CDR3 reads CASSRNIQGSTEAFF. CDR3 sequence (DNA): TGTGCCAGCAGCCGAAATATCCAGGGTTCCACTGAAGCTTTCTTT.

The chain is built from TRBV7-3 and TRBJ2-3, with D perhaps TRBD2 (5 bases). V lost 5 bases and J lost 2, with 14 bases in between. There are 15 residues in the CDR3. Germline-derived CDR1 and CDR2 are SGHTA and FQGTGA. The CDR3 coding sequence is TGTGCCAGCAGCAGAGGAGGCAGTCTCACAGATACGCAGTATTTT. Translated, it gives CASSRGGSLTDTQYF.

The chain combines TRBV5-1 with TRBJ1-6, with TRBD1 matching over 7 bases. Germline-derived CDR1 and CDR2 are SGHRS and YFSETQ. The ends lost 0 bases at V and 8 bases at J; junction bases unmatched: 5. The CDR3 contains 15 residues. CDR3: CASSLGQGVYSPLHF. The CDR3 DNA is TGCGCCAGCAGCTTGGGGCAGGGGGTTTATTCACCCCTCCACTTT.

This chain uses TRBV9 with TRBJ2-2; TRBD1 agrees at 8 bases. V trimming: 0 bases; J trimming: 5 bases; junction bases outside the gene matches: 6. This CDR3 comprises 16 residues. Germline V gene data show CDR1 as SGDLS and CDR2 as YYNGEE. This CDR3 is CASSVEGQAMTGELFF. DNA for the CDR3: TGTGCCAGCAGCGTAGAGGGACAGGCTATGACCGGGGAGCTGTTTTTT.

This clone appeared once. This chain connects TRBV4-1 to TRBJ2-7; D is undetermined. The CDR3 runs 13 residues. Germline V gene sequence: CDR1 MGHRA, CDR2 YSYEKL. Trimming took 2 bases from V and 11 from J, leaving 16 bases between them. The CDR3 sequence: CASSQRLDWDKYF. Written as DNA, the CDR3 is TGCGCCAGCAGCCAAAGGTTAGACTGGGATAAGTACTTC.

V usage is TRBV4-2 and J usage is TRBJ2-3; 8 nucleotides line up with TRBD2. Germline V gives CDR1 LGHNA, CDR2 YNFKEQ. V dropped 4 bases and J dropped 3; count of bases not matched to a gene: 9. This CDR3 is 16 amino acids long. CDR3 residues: CASSPGGGGPTDTQYF. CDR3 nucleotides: TGTGCCAGCAGCCCTGGGGGCGGGGGGCCTACAGATACGCAGTATTTT.

Here the CDR3 reads CASSQGTSGGYPYNEQFF. The DNA of the CDR3 is TGCGCCAGCAGCCAAGGGACGTCGGGCGGGTATCCCTACAATGAGCAGTTCTTC. This chain links TRBV4-1 with TRBJ2-1; TRBD2 might be the D (5 bases). The CDR3 spans 18 residues. Germline CDR1 MGHRA, CDR2 YSYEKL. V gave up 1 base and J gave up 2 bases, with 18 bases separating them.

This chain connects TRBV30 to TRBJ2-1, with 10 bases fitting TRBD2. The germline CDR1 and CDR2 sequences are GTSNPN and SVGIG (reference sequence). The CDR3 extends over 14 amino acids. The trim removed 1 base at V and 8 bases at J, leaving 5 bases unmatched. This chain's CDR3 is CAWSERGGHYEQFF. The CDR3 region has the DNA TGTGCCTGGAGTGAGCGGGGGGGTCACTATGAGCAGTTCTTC.

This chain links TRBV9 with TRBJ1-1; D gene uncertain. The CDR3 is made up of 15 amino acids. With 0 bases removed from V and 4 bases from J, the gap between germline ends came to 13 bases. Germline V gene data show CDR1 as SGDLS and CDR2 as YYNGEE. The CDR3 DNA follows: TGTGCCAGCAGCGTAGGAGGAGCGGCGGCCACTGAAGCTTTCTTT. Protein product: CASSVGGAAATEAFF.

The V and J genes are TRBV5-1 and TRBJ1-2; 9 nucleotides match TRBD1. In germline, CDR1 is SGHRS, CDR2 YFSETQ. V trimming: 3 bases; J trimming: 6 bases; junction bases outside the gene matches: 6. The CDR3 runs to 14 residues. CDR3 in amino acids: CASSYQQGADGYTF. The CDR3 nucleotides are TGCGCCAGCAGCTACCAACAGGGGGCCGATGGCTACACCTTC.

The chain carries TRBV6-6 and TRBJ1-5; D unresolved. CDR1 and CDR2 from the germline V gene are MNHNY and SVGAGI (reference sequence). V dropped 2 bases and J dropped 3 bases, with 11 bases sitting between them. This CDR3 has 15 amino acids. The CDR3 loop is CASSYLGVDNQPQHF. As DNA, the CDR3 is TGTGCCAGCAGTTACCTTGGCGTAGACAATCAGCCCCAGCATTTT.

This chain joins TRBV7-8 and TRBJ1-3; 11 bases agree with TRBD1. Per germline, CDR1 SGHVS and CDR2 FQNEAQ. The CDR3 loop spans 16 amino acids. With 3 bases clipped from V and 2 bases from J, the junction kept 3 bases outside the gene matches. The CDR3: CASSLDRGRAGNTIYF. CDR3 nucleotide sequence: TGTGCCAGCAGCTTGGACAGGGGGCGTGCTGGAAACACCATATATTTT.

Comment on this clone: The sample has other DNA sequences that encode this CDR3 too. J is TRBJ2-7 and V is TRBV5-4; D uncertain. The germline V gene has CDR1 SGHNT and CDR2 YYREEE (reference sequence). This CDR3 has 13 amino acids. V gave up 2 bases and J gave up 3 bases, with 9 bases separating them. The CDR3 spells CASSFWDSYEQYF. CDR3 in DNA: TGTGCCAGCAGCTTCTGGGATAGCTACGAGCAGTACTTC.